This TCR beta chain emerged from a study of PD-L1 blockade in urothelial cancer. Study as a whole: Most of the 29 patients were men who had bladder-origin urothelial cancer.

This clone has just one count. Germline loops: CDR1 SQVTM, CDR2 ANQGSEA. Trimming cost V 6 bases and J 10 bases; bases outside gene matches: 7. The CDR3 loop spans 12 amino acids. Assay: immunoSEQ multiplex PCR; the TCRdb copy retains only in-frame clones and omits some. This table holds around 33,000 clones, approximately 80% found once. The sequence came from a man in his 70s with urothelial cancer. The V call is TRBV29-1, the J call TRBJ2-1; 9 nucleotides match TRBD1. The sequenced sample was PBMCs, obtained around atezolizumab (anti-PD-L1) treatment. CDR3 in DNA: TGCAGCGTGATACAGGGGGCAGCGGAGCAGTTCTTC. It is translated as CSVIQGAAEQFF.